The 17 T cell receptor beta chains below were found in one sample sequenced in a study of CD8 T cells in Susac syndrome. RNA amounts of roughly 0.45 to 1 ug underwent reverse transcription with random hexamers. TCRdb called the immunoSEQ multiplex PCR reads again in MiXCR, with one record for every CDR3 protein. The table records approximately 100,000 distinct CDR3 sequences, around nine tenths of them present only once. Sequencing was performed on CD4+ T cells from PBMCs. All receptors come from a human donor in good health.

The count of this clonotype is one. For the CDR3, the DNA is TGTGCCAGCAGCTTCTCAACAGGGGCTGGTCGCTCCTATAATTCACCCCTCCACTTT. Its protein is CASSFSTGAGRSYNSPLHF. V usage is TRBV11-2 and J usage is TRBJ1-6, with 7 bases that match TRBD1. CDR1 is SGHAT, CDR2 FQNNGV, per germline. The trim removed 3 bases at V and 0 bases at J, leaving 11 bases unmatched. The length of the CDR3 is 19 residues.

CDR3 in DNA: TGCGCCAGCAGCCAAGGTGACAGGGACTATGGCTACACCTTC. It is translated as CASSQGDRDYGYTF. This chain connects TRBV5-1 to TRBJ1-2; 7 bases are shared with TRBD1. V shed 4 bases, J shed 3 bases, and the junction held 6 bases outside the gene matches. Germline CDR1 SGHRS, CDR2 YFSETQ. This CDR3 is built from 14 residues.

In this sample, this clonotype turned up once. The chain couples TRBV18 to TRBJ1-2; TRBD1 aligns across 8 bases. The CDR3 runs 20 residues. V was pared by 2 bases and J by 6 bases, with 23 bases of the junction left unmatched. The germline V gene encodes CDR1 KGHSH and CDR2 LQKENI. Here the CDR3 reads CASSPSFTPGQAGLFNGYTF. The CDR3 coding sequence is TGTGCCAGCTCACCAAGCTTTACACCGGGACAGGCGGGTTTGTTCAATGGCTACACCTTC.

This rearrangement joins TRBV23-1 to TRBJ2-7; D is undetermined. TRBV23-1 belongs to the ORF category, with a function that is uncertain. Trimming removed 0 bases at V and 3 bases at J, with 12 bases between. This CDR3 is 15 amino acids long. In DNA form, the CDR3 reads TGCGCCAGCAGTCAATCGAAAAGGGCGGTCTACGAGCAGTACTTC. This gives the protein CASSQSKRAVYEQYF.

This clonotype came up a few times. The chain combines TRBV7-2 with TRBJ2-5; TRBD1 agrees at 7 bases. The CDR3 spans 13 residues. The ends lost 8 bases at V and 2 bases at J; junction bases unmatched: 5. CDR1 and CDR2 from the germline V gene are SGHTA and FQGNSA. This chain's CDR3 is CASFRDRQETQYF. The CDR3 DNA is TGTGCCAGCTTCCGGGACAGACAAGAGACCCAGTACTTC.

This sequence joins TRBV19 and TRBJ2-1, with D perhaps TRBD2 (5 bases). Trimming stripped 3 bases from V and 4 bases from J, with 13 bases between. The CDR3 loop spans 15 amino acids. The germline CDR1 and CDR2 sequences are LNHDA and SQIVND (reference sequence). In nucleotides, the CDR3 is TGTGCCAGTAGTATTAGGCTAGCCGGATACAATGAGCAGTTCTTC. This gives the protein CASSIRLAGYNEQFF. Together with reference TRBV19 and TRBJ2-1, the CDR3 gives the full variable domain: DGGITQSPKYLFRKEGQNVTLSCEQNLNHDAMYWYRQDPGQGLRLIYYSQIVNDFQKGDIAEGYSVSREKKESFPLTVTSAQKNPTAFYLCASSIRLAGYNEQFFGPGTRLTVL.

The chain employs TRBV7-9 and TRBJ1-1, with D perhaps matching TRBD1 (6 bases). This CDR3 spans 12 amino acids. Germline CDR1 and CDR2: SEHNR and FQNEAQ (reference sequence). The V and J ends lost 5 bases and 11 bases respectively, with 15 bases between them. The CDR3 is CASSAQGQGAFF. The DNA of the CDR3 is TGTGCCAGCAGCGCCCAGGGACAAGGGGCTTTCTTT.

The gene calls are TRBV11-1 and TRBJ2-2; 9 positions agree with TRBD1. The CDR3 has 16 amino acids. V lost 4 bases to trimming and J lost 8 bases; unmatched junction nucleotides: 11. CDR1 and CDR2 from the germline V gene are SGHAT and FQDESV (reference sequence). The CDR3 region has the DNA TGTGCCAGCAGCTCGAAACTGGGACAGGGTTCTGGGGAGCTGTTTTTT. Its protein product is CASSSKLGQGSGELFF.

The rearrangement links TRBV7-2 to TRBJ2-7, with D uncertain. The germline V gene encodes CDR1 SGHTA and CDR2 FQGNSA. V was trimmed by 2 bases and J by 7 bases, leaving 18 bases between them. The length of the CDR3 is 15 residues. CDR3 sequence reads: CASSLKSDVIWEQYF. In DNA, the CDR3 is TGTGCCAGCAGCTTAAAGTCGGATGTGATTTGGGAGCAGTACTTC. The full variable domain, rest sourced from reference TRBV7-2 and TRBJ2-7, is GAGVSQSPSNKVTEKGKDVELRCDPISGHTALYWYRQSLGQGLEFLIYFQGNSAPDKSGLPSDRFSAERTGGSVSTLTIQRTQQEDSAVYLCASSLKSDVIWEQYFGPGTRLTVT.

The CDR3 DNA reads TGCAGTGCTAGAGACGGCAGCGCGAACACTGAAGCTTTCTTT. As protein: CSARDGSANTEAFF. The chain carries TRBV20-1 and TRBJ1-1; D not certain. The V gene lost 0 bases and the J gene lost 1 base, with 9 bases spanning the gap. The CDR3 totals 14 residues. CDR1 DFQATT and CDR2 SNEGSKA come from the germline V gene (reference sequence).

The rearrangement joins TRBV7-9 to TRBJ1-1; D uncertain. The CDR3 contains 15 residues. Germline V gives CDR1 SEHNR, CDR2 FQNEAQ (reference sequence). V was pared by 0 bases and J by 4 bases, with 12 bases between. The CDR3 region has the DNA TGTGCCAGCAGCTTAGCTGTCGTGGCAGGCACTGAAGCTTTCTTT. Protein: CASSLAVVAGTEAFF.

V and J are TRBV4-1 and TRBJ1-1, with D hard to call. This CDR3 has 15 residues. Trimming left V 5 bases short and J 6 bases short, with 19 bases between. Germline assignment: CDR1 MGHRA and CDR2 YSYEKL. This CDR3 is CASSSWSRRGPEAFF. DNA of the CDR3: TGCGCCAGCAGCTCCTGGTCGAGACGAGGGCCTGAAGCTTTCTTT.

The genes are TRBV7-9 and TRBJ1-2; 8 bases match TRBD1. The CDR3 has 14 residues. V trimming: 5 bases; J trimming: 7 bases; junction bases outside the gene matches: 9. Per germline, CDR1 SEHNR and CDR2 FQNEAQ (reference sequence). CDR3 loop: CASSPPTGVGGYTF. In DNA, the CDR3 is TGTGCCAGCAGCCCGCCGACAGGGGTAGGTGGCTACACCTTC.

The chain employs TRBV6-6 and TRBJ2-7; D is uncertain. This CDR3 is built from 15 residues. Trimming pared 0 bases from V and 0 bases from J, leaving 9 bases between. Germline CDR1 reads MNHNY; CDR2 reads SVGAGI (reference sequence). The CDR3 is CASSYSVPSSYEQYF. The CDR3 DNA reads TGTGCCAGCAGTTACTCAGTACCAAGCTCCTACGAGCAGTACTTC.

This clonotype was recorded only once. The rearrangement joins TRBV12-3 or TRBV12-4 to TRBJ2-2; weak D call: TRBD1 (6 bases). V was shortened by 6 bases and J by 2 bases, with 13 bases between the two germline ends. This CDR3 has 15 amino acids. Written as DNA, the CDR3 is TGTGCCAGCAGGCGGACAGAGCTTAACACCGGGGAGCTGTTTTTT. It encodes CASRRTELNTGELFF.

V gene TRBV7-9 combines with J gene TRBJ1-5; D is perhaps TRBD1 (6 bases). CDR3 length: 15 amino acids. The V end lost 5 bases, the J end lost 2 bases, and 13 bases lay between the germline ends. The V gene's germline CDR1 is SEHNR and CDR2 FQNEAQ (reference sequence). In DNA, the CDR3 is TGTGCCAGCAGCATTGCAGGGGAGGGCAATCAGCCCCAGCATTTT. Translation gives CASSIAGEGNQPQHF.

This clonotype occurred a few times. This chain links TRBV27 with TRBJ2-7, with TRBD2 matching 15 bases. The CDR3 spans 17 residues. Per the germline V gene, CDR1 is MNHEY and CDR2 is SMNVEV (reference sequence). J was trimmed by 4 bases and V by 3 bases; bases with no gene match: 7. The DNA of the CDR3 is TGTGCCAGCAGTTTTATGGGACTAGCGGGAGGCCCGTACGAGCAGTACTTC. Its translation is CASSFMGLAGGPYEQYF.